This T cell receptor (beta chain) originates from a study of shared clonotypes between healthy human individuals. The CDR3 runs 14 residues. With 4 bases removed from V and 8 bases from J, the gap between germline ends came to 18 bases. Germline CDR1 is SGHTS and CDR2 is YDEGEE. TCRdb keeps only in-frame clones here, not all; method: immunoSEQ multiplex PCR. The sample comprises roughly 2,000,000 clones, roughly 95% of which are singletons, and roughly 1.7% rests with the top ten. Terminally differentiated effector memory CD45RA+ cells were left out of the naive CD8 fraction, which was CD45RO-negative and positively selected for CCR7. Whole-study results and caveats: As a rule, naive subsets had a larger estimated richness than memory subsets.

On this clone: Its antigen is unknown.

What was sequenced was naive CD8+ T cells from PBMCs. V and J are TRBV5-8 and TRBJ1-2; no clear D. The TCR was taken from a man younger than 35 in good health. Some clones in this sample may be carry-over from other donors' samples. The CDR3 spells CASSPTLPGGGYTF. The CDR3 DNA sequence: TGTGCCAGCAGCCCTACCCTGCCCGGTGGGGGCTACACCTTC.